This T cell receptor (beta chain) was recorded in a study of shared clonotypes between healthy human individuals. Study in general: The plates for each donor numbered three CD4 naive, three CD4 memory, two CD8 naive and one CD8 memory.

Every subset's genomic DNA went evenly onto several immunoSEQ plates. Sorted-subset replicate PCRs used around 220 ng DNA, some 33,000 T cell genomes. Profiled with immunoSEQ multiplex PCR; TCRdb holds only in-frame clones, not every one. The sample has approximately 600,000 clones, roughly 95% seen once. Between the trimmed V and J ends, which lost 2 bases and 7 bases, there was a span of 9 bases. CDR1 is MDHEN and CDR2 is SYDVKM in the germline V gene. The CDR3 loop spans 13 amino acids. As for this clone: What it recognizes is unknown.

Naive CD8 cells comprised CD45RO-negative, CCR7-positively selected cells, excluding terminally differentiated effector memory CD45RA+ cells. Points from the study as a whole: Sorted-subset sequencing, rarefaction showed, was incomplete despite large depth.

The receptor comes from a woman aged 25 to 39 in good health. The chain joins TRBV28 to TRBJ1-5, with D uncertain. The sample comprised naive CD8+ T cells sorted from blood. Written as DNA, the CDR3 is TGTGCCAGCAGTTTAATGACCGGGCAGCCCCAGCATTTT. It specifies CASSLMTGQPQHF.